These 2 T cell receptor beta chains originate from one sample sequenced in a study of cytomegalovirus exposure and HLA in healthy donors. In the PCR, 60 Vbeta and 13 Jbeta primers were used. TCRdb's table, derived via immunoSEQ multiplex PCR, lists solely in-frame clones and lacks some. The table lists 140,000 or so clones, roughly 70% of them singletons. The specimen sequenced was PBMCs. The receptor set was obtained from a young man in good health and CMV-seropositive.

The chain combines TRBV6-4 with TRBJ2-3; possible D gene TRBD2, 6 bases. The V gene lost 5 bases and the J gene lost 4 bases, with 10 bases spanning the gap. Germline assignment: CDR1 MRHNA and CDR2 SNTAGT. The CDR3 runs 13 residues. CDR3 residues: CASSLGLADTQYF. CDR3 DNA sequence: TGTGCCAGCAGTCTGGGACTCGCAGATACGCAGTATTTT.

The CDR3 region has the DNA TGTGCCAGCAGCGCGGGACTTGGATATGGCTACACCTTC. Amino acid sequence: CASSAGLGYGYTF. The rearrangement joins TRBV7-6 to TRBJ1-2; weak D call: TRBD1 (5 bases). Trimming took off 5 bases at V and 5 bases at J, with 12 bases between the two ends. The CDR3 has 13 residues. Germline values: CDR1 SGHVS, CDR2 FNYEAQ.